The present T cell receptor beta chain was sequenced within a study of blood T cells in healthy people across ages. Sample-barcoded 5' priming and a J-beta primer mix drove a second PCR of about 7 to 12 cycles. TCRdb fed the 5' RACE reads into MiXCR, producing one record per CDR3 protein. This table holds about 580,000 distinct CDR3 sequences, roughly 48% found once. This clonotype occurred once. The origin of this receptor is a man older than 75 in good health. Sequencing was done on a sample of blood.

CDR3 amino acids: CASSVDHDPTDTQYF. In DNA form, the CDR3 reads TGTGCCAGCAGCGTAGATCACGACCCAACGGATACGCAGTATTTT. This sequence joins TRBV9 and TRBJ2-3; D gene unclear. Germline CDR1 reads SGDLS; CDR2 reads YYNGEE. V lost 0 bases to trimming and J lost 6 bases, with 14 bases between them. This CDR3 contains 15 residues.